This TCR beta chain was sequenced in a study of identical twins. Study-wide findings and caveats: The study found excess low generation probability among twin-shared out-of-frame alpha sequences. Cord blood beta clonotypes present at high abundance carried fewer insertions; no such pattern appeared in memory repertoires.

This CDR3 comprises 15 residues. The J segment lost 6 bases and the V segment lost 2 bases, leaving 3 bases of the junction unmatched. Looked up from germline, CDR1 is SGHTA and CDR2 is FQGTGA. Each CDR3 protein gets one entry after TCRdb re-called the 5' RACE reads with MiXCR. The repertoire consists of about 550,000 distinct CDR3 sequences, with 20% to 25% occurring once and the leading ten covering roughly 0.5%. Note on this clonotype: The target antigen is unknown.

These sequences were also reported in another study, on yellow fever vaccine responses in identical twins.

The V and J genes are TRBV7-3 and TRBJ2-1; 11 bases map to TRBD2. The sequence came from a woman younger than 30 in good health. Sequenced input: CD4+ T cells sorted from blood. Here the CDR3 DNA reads TGTGCCAGCAGCTTAGCTAGCGGGAGGTTCAATGAGCAGTTCTTC. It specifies CASSLASGRFNEQFF.